This T cell receptor beta chain appears in the sequencing data of a study of T cell clonotyping in hematopoietic cell transplantation (dated by TCRdb to about 2021). For the wider study: A total of 120 to 150 blood samples were collected in the study from 30 to 45 consecutive transplant recipients and their related donors. Recruitment of patients ran from September 2015 to early 2017, and follow-up continued until September 2020 or until death.

The immunoSEQ assay, a bias-controlled multiplex PCR with V- and J-specific primers, was used to amplify TCR beta CDR3 regions from genomic DNA. A second PCR step added a proprietary barcode and Illumina adapter sequences to the CDR3 amplicons. An Illumina MiSeq instrument was used for sequencing of the CDR3 libraries. In the paper's pipeline: Export and quality control were handled in immunoSEQ Analyzer 3.0, while downstream analyses relied on R Bioconductor and Immunarch. Only productive rearrangements in the normalized downsampled data set were used to calculate repertoire metrics. Clonotypes larger than 5 templates in the normalized cohort were defined as pathologically expanded. The Inverse Simpson Index served as the measure of repertoire diversity. CMV-specificity analyses were carried out on the non-normalized data set to capture all clonotypes. Held by TCRdb, this immuneACCESS table contains in-frame sequences only and omits some clones. Under half of the omission traces to an unresolved V gene where checked; the cause of the rest is unknown. That table furnishes V, J and clone size, whereas the DNA furnished D and trimming. Present in this sample are roughly 40,000 clones, 85% to 95% of which were seen just once. The top ten clonotypes cover 0.7% to 0.95% of the sample.

V has 2 bases trimmed and J has 2 bases trimmed; junction bases matching no gene number 3. From the germline V gene, CDR1 is SGHTA and CDR2 is FQGNSA. The CDR3 has 14 amino acids, counting the end cysteine and phenylalanine. The entry retains the CDR3 DNA only, 42 bases that are in frame from base 1. Related transplant donors provided blood samples for TCR beta sequencing. Using Nuclei Lysis Solution, genomic DNA was extracted from unfractionated peripheral blood mononuclear cells that were either fresh or cryopreserved. About this clone: Its antigen is not yet known. No clone much larger than this one lies a single base away; base qualities are absent.

Broader findings and caveats from the paper: Sample size was limited, and cells were not sorted, so CD4 and CD8 repertoire contributions could not be separated. Broader posttransplant TCR repertoire diversity was predicted by donor and pretransplant recipient Inverse Simpson Index values. After transplant, TCR diversity in recipients dropped, and pathologically expanded clonotypes climbed progressively between day 30 and day 180. Overlap with donor repertoires was found for only a small fraction of recipient repertoires, with over 95% found to appear de novo at the given depth.

Sequencing was done on a sample of peripheral blood mononuclear cells. The TCR sequence derives from a woman in her forties or fifties in good health. Some clones in this sample may be carry-over from other donors' samples. This sequence uses TRBV7-2 and TRBJ2-7, and 7 junction bases match TRBD1. The nucleotides read TGTGCCAGCAGCTTATCTGGACAGGCCTACGAGCAGTACTTC. Protein translation: CASSLSGQAYEQYF.